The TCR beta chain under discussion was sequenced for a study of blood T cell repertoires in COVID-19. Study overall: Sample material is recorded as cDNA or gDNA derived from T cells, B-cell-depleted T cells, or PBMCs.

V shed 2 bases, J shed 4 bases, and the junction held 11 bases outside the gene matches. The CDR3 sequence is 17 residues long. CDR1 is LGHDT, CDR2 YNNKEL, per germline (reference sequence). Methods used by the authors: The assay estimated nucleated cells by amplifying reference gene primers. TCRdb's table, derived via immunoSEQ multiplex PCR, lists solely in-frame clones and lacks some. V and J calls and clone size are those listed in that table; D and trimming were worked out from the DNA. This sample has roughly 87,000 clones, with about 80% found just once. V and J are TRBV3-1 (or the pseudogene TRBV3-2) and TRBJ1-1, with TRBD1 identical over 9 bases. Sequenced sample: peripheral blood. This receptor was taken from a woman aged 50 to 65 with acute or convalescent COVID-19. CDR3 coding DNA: TGTGCCAGCAGCCAATACCCCGGGACAGGGTTGATCACTGAAGCTTTCTTT. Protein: CASSQYPGTGLITEAFF.